These 25 T cell receptor beta chains were all obtained from the same sample, sequenced in a study of blood T cells in healthy people across ages. The authors ran a second PCR of 7 to 11 cycles using a sample-barcoded 5' primer and a J-beta primer mix. TCRdb called the 5' RACE reads again in MiXCR, with one record for every CDR3 protein. The sample holds over a million distinct CDR3 sequences, 40% to 45% seen once. The specimen was blood. The receptors were gathered from a woman aged 60 to 75 in good health.

This clonotype has a handful of counts. This chain joins TRBV7-6 and TRBJ2-5, with 7 positions matching TRBD2. Looked up from germline, CDR1 is SGHVS and CDR2 is FNYEAQ. The CDR3 is 14 amino acids. V gave up 5 bases and J gave up 4 bases; unmatched junction bases: 7. The chain's CDR3 is CASSALTGGETQYF. The CDR3 bases are TGTGCCAGCAGCGCCTTGACGGGAGGAGAGACCCAGTACTTC.

Turning to this clonotype: The junction and the germline gene differ at one end; a read error may be behind it. This rearrangement joins TRBV24-1 to TRBJ2-4; no reliable D call. This CDR3 has 17 residues. The germline CDR1 and CDR2 sequences are KGHDR and SFDVKD. CDR3 nucleotide sequence: TGTGCCACCAGTGATTTAAAGGGAATTGAGGCCAAAGACATTCAGTACTTC. It specifies CATSDLKGIEAKDIQYF.

The rearrangement links TRBV7-8 to TRBJ2-2; 10 bases line up with TRBD1. The CDR3 has 16 residues. V gave up 0 bases and J gave up 5 bases; unmatched junction bases: 3. CDR1 is SGHVS and CDR2 is FQNEAQ in the germline V gene. CDR3 loop: CASSLADRGVTGELFF. CDR3 DNA: TGTGCCAGCAGCTTAGCGGACAGGGGGGTTACCGGGGAGCTGTTTTTT.

The J gene is TRBJ2-3, the V gene TRBV10-3; D remains unclear. The germline V gene encodes CDR1 ENHRY and CDR2 SYGVKD. The CDR3 sequence is 16 residues long. V was cut by 6 bases and J by 0 bases, with 16 bases left in between. The chain's CDR3 is CAIRPSRATSTDTQYF. In DNA form, the CDR3 reads TGTGCCATCAGGCCGTCCCGCGCTACTAGCACAGATACGCAGTATTTT.

J is TRBJ2-5 and V is TRBV24-1; possible D gene TRBD2, 6 bases. The germline V gene has CDR1 KGHDR and CDR2 SFDVKD. V lost 12 bases to trimming and J lost 0 bases, with 13 bases between them. The CDR3 runs to 13 residues. CDR3 DNA sequence: TGTGCCGCCGGCCCTAGCGACCAAGAGACCCAGTACTTC. Its protein is CAAGPSDQETQYF.

The count of this clonotype is one. At one boundary the junction diverges from the germline segment, which might be a read error. The chain links TRBV4-1 to TRBJ2-1; 14 positions match TRBD2. Germline CDR1 and CDR2: MGHRA and YSYEKL. The length of the CDR3 is 19 residues. The DNA for the CDR3 is TGCGCCAGCAGCCTTTTTGGGACTAGCGGGAGTGGATCCTCCAATGGGCAGTTCTTC. The encoded protein is CASSLFGTSGSGSSNGQFF.

Only a few counts were recorded for this clonotype. The chain recombines TRBV28 with TRBJ2-3; 9 positions match TRBD2. V was pared by 3 bases and J by 6 bases, with 4 bases of the junction left unmatched. Germline CDR1 reads MDHEN; CDR2 reads SYDVKM. The CDR3 is made up of 14 amino acids. This chain's CDR3 is CASSFPSGTDTQYF. The CDR3 DNA follows: TGTGCCAGCAGTTTTCCTAGCGGGACTGATACGCAGTATTTT.

This rearrangement joins TRBV20-1 to TRBJ2-7; D tentatively reads TRBD1 or TRBD2 (5 bases each). Deletions cut 6 bases from V and 2 bases from J, with 14 bases between. The CDR3 has 13 residues. Germline CDR1 reads DFQATT; CDR2 reads SNEGSKA (reference sequence). This CDR3 is CSAVRGVAYEQYF. The CDR3, as DNA: TGCAGTGCCGTGAGAGGGGTGGCCTACGAGCAGTACTTC.

This chain connects TRBV12-3 or TRBV12-4 to TRBJ2-5; 8 bases line up with TRBD1. Trimming took 5 bases from V and 2 from J; bases not matched to a gene: 10. The CDR3 is 16 residues long. Here the CDR3 reads CASSRGTGTSQETQYF. The CDR3 DNA reads TGTGCCAGCAGTCGGGGGACAGGTACTTCTCAAGAGACCCAGTACTTC.

The V and J genes are TRBV11-2 and TRBJ2-1; D possibly matches TRBD1 or TRBD2 (6 bases each). This CDR3 has 17 residues. V lost 6 bases and J 1 base, leaving 19 bases between the germline ends. CDR1 is SGHAT and CDR2 is FQNNGV in the germline V gene. CDR3 amino acids: CASSLDPGALSYNEQFF. The CDR3 DNA follows: TGTGCCAGCAGTCTAGATCCGGGGGCCTTGTCCTACAATGAGCAGTTCTTC.

This chain links TRBV11-2 with TRBJ2-6, with 12 bases aligning to TRBD1. The CDR3 has 18 amino acids. J was trimmed by 0 bases and V by 4 bases; bases with no gene match: 4. CDR1 is SGHAT and CDR2 is FQNNGV in the germline V gene. This chain's CDR3 is CASSSGTGGSSGANVLTF. The CDR3 region has the DNA TGTGCCAGCAGCTCCGGGACAGGGGGCTCCTCTGGGGCCAACGTCCTGACTTTC.

V usage is TRBV5-1 and J usage is TRBJ2-3; D possibly corresponds to TRBD2 (6 bases). Germline values: CDR1 SGHRS, CDR2 YFSETQ. V was cut by 0 bases and J by 1 base, with 15 bases left in between. This CDR3 comprises 17 residues. CDR3 in amino acids: CASSLVGLPAGTDTQYF. Written as DNA, the CDR3 is TGCGCCAGCAGCTTGGTGGGACTGCCCGCAGGCACAGATACGCAGTATTTT.

This clonotype was detected only a few times. V and J are TRBV11-2 and TRBJ1-5; D is possibly TRBD1 (5 bases). Germline values: CDR1 SGHAT, CDR2 FQNNGV. Between the trimmed V and J ends, which lost 3 bases and 3 bases, there was a span of 12 bases. The CDR3 totals 15 residues. The CDR3 region is CASSLWAGVNQPQHF. The CDR3 DNA sequence: TGTGCCAGCAGCTTGTGGGCGGGGGTCAATCAGCCCCAGCATTTT.

This clonotype was picked up a small number of times. The V gene is TRBV2, the J gene TRBJ2-1; unclear D gene. The CDR3 has 17 amino acids. CDR1 and CDR2 (germline): SNHLY, FYNNEI. V was cut by 5 bases and J by 2 bases, with 19 bases left in between. In DNA form, the CDR3 reads TGTGCCAGCAGTAAAAATCGCCTAGAAATGCCCTACAATGAGCAGTTCTTC. Its translation is CASSKNRLEMPYNEQFF.

The genes are TRBV20-1 and TRBJ1-5, with 11 nucleotides matching TRBD1. CDR1 DFQATT and CDR2 SNEGSKA come from the germline V gene (reference sequence). Unmatched junction bases numbered 7, after V lost 6 bases and J lost 6 bases. This CDR3 is built from 14 residues. CDR3 DNA: TGCAGTGCCCGGACAGGGGGCCTGATTCAGCCCCAGCATTTT. Its translation is CSARTGGLIQPQHF.

The genes are TRBV12-5 and TRBJ2-6, with D hard to call. Trimming pared 1 base from V and 0 bases from J, leaving 4 bases between. Germline V gene lookup returns CDR1 LGHNT and CDR2 FRNRAP. This CDR3 is 15 amino acids long. The CDR3 is CASGLGFSGANVLTF. CDR3 sequence (DNA): TGTGCTAGTGGTTTGGGCTTCTCTGGGGCCAACGTCCTGACTTTC.

This clonotype was seen only a few times. The chain employs TRBV7-9 and TRBJ1-5; TRBD1 is a possible D gene (6 bases). There are 13 residues in the CDR3. CDR1 is SEHNR and CDR2 is FQNEAQ in the germline V gene (reference sequence). Trimming shortened V by 11 bases and J by 4 bases, and 15 bases separated the two germline ends. The CDR3 DNA is TGTGCCTCGGGGGGGCTTGGGAATCAGCCCCAGCATTTT. Translating it yields CASGGLGNQPQHF.

The chain couples TRBV4-1 to TRBJ1-1; TRBD1 agrees at 9 bases. CDR1 is MGHRA, CDR2 YSYEKL, per germline. V dropped 5 bases and J dropped 4; count of bases not matched to a gene: 8. The CDR3 sequence is 15 residues long. The chain's CDR3 is CASSYRGPSPTEAFF. Here the CDR3 DNA reads TGCGCCAGCAGCTACAGGGGGCCATCGCCCACTGAAGCTTTCTTT.

The chain recombines TRBV20-1 with TRBJ2-1, with TRBD1 identical over 7 bases. This CDR3 has 12 amino acids. J was trimmed by 6 bases and V by 6 bases; bases with no gene match: 5. CDR1 is DFQATT, CDR2 SNEGSKA, per germline (reference sequence). CDR3 DNA: TGCAGTGCAGAGGGGGCAGGCAATGAGCAGTTCTTC. It encodes CSAEGAGNEQFF.

The CDR3, as DNA: TGTGCCAGCAGGAGACCTGGCAATCAGCCCCAGCATTTT. It yields the protein CASRRPGNQPQHF. The genes are TRBV6-1 and TRBJ1-5; unclear D gene. The germline V and J ends were trimmed by 6 bases and 2 bases, with 8 bases remaining between them. The CDR3 covers 13 residues. Per germline, CDR1 MNHNS and CDR2 SASEGT.

This clonotype was counted many times. The V gene is TRBV10-3, the J gene TRBJ2-7, with D tentatively TRBD1 (5 bases). The germline V gene has CDR1 ENHRY and CDR2 SYGVKD. CDR3 length: 12 residues. The V and J ends lost 8 bases and 2 bases respectively, with 10 bases between them. CDR3 sequence reads: CAISTGTYEQYF. The CDR3 coding sequence is TGTGCCATCTCAACAGGAACCTACGAGCAGTACTTC.

This chain links TRBV6-5 with TRBJ2-2; D tentatively reads TRBD1 or TRBD2 (6 bases each). Germline V lookup: CDR1 MNHEY, CDR2 SVGAGI. This CDR3 region has 16 residues. V lost 7 bases and J 2 bases, leaving 17 bases between the germline ends. Here the CDR3 DNA reads TGTGCCAGCACCCAACGGGGGACACTAAACACCGGGGAGCTGTTTTTT. Protein product: CASTQRGTLNTGELFF.

The genes are TRBV7-2 and TRBJ2-4; 7 nucleotides match TRBD1. Trimming removed 5 bases from V and 1 base from J; junction bases left unmatched: 11. This CDR3 comprises 17 residues. Germline CDR1 reads SGHTA; CDR2 reads FQGNSA. In DNA form, the CDR3 reads TGTGCCAGCAGCCGCCAAACAGGCAGGGGGGCCAAAAACATTCAGTACTTC. Encoded protein: CASSRQTGRGAKNIQYF.

This clonotype occurred a few times. This sequence joins TRBV6-6 and TRBJ2-5; a possible D gene is TRBD2 (5 bases). Near its end, the DNA agrees better with TRBJ2-7, so the J call may be wrong. This CDR3 is built from 12 residues. In germline, CDR1 is MNHNY, CDR2 SVGAGI (reference sequence). The CDR3 region is CASREEGYEQYF. CDR3 nucleotides: TGTGCCAGCAGGGAGGAAGGCTACGAGCAGTACTTC.

This clonotype was picked up a small number of times. The CDR3 coding sequence is TGTGCCAGCAGCTTAGTCGGGAGTGAGCAGTTCTTC. Translation: CASSLVGSEQFF. This rearrangement joins TRBV7-9 to TRBJ2-1, with a possible D match to TRBD2 (6 bases). Looked up from germline, CDR1 is SEHNR and CDR2 is FQNEAQ (reference sequence). V lost 1 base and J lost 9, with 7 bases in between. This CDR3 has 12 amino acids.